This T cell receptor (beta chain) derives from a study of cytomegalovirus exposure and HLA in healthy donors. The table lists this clone with a count of one. The PCR was carried out with 60 Vbeta primers and 13 Jbeta primers. TCRdb's copy holds only in-frame clones and misses some; the assay was immunoSEQ multiplex PCR. The repertoire has roughly 150,000 clones, about 75% of them found once; the top ten carry about 1.7%. Germline V CDR1 and CDR2: SGHAT, FQNNGV. The CDR3 contains 16 residues. V dropped 1 base and J dropped 5; count of bases not matched to a gene: 5. The V gene is TRBV11-2, the J gene TRBJ1-4; 9 bases are shared with TRBD1. Material: PBMCs. The clonotype originates from a woman in her twenties or thirties in good health and CMV-seronegative. The CDR3 reads CASSLGRTGENEKLFF. CDR3 sequence (DNA): TGTGCCAGCAGCTTAGGTCGGACAGGGGAAAATGAAAAACTGTTTTTT.